This TCR beta chain is from a study of beta chain features in type 1 diabetes. Germline loops: CDR1 SGHRS, CDR2 YFSETQ. Trimming shortened V by 0 bases and J by 0 bases, and 4 bases separated the two germline ends. The CDR3 is 14 amino acids. The whole isolated RNA underwent reverse transcription, so sequencing captured expressed TCRB transcripts. Sequencing was performed with immunoSEQ multiplex PCR; in TCRdb, only in-frame clones are kept and a portion is missing. The sample includes about 180,000 clones, around 13% seen only once; the top ten take about 0.66%. This TCR was sampled from a woman aged 18-30 years in good health. The chain combines TRBV5-1 with TRBJ2-1; unclear D gene. The specimen sequenced was central memory CD4+ T cells from blood. CDR3 sequence reads: CASSLDTSYNEQFF. The CDR3 DNA follows: TGCGCCAGCAGCTTGGACACCTCCTACAATGAGCAGTTCTTC.